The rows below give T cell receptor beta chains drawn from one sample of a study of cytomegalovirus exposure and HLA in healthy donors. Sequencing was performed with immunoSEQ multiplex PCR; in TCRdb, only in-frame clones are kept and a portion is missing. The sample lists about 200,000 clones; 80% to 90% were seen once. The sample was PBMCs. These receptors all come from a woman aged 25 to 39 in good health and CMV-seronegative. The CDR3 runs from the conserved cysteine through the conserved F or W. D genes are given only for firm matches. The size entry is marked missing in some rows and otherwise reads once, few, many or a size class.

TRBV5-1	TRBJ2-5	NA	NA	TGCGCCAGCAGCTTGGCCGGGTCCCGGGAGACCCAGTACTTC	CASSLAGSRETQYF
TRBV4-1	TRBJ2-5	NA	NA	TGCGCCAGCAGCCACGATCCGGGAAGAGCCCTTCAAGAGACCCAGTACTTC	CASSHDPGRALQETQYF
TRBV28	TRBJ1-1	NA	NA	TGTGCCAGCAGTTTACGGGGAAGTAAAACTGAAGCTTTCTTT	CASSLRGSKTEAFF
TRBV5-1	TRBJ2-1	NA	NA	TGCGCCAGCAGCTTGGAAGGGGGTGGGAATGAGCAGTTCTTC	CASSLEGGGNEQFF
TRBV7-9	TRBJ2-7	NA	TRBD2	TGTGCCAGCAGCTTAGGCGGGAGTCCGACCTACGAGCAGTACTTC	CASSLGGSPTYEQYF
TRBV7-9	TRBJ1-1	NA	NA	TGTGCCAGCAGCTTAGCTCGGTTGAGGAACACTGAAGCTTTCTTT	CASSLARLRNTEAFF
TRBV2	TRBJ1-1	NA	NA	TGTGCCAGCAGTGGTGAAGGGGGCACTGAAGCTTTCTTT	CASSGEGGTEAFF
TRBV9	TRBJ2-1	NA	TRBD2	TGTGCCAGCAGCGTAGAGACTAGCGGGAGGGACTACAATGAGCAGTTCTTC	CASSVETSGRDYNEQFF
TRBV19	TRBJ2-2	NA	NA	TGTGCCACCCGGGGAGGTTTAAACACCGGGGAGCTGTTTTTT	CATRGGLNTGELFF
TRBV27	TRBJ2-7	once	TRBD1	TGTGCCAGCAGTTTAACCGGACAGGGCCCCAGAACTCCCTACGAGCAGTACTTC	CASSLTGQGPRTPYEQYF
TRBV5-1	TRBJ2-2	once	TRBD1	TGCGCCAGCAGCTTGGCCCAGGGGGCGTTCGGGGAGCTGTTTTTT	CASSLAQGAFGELFF
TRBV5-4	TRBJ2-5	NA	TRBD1	TGTGCCAGCAGCATCCCTAACAGGGGTGAGGAGACCCAGTACTTC	CASSIPNRGEETQYF
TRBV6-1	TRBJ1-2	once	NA	TGTGCCAGCAAAGTGGGACAAGCTAACTATGGCTACACCTTC	CASKVGQANYGYTF
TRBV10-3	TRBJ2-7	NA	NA	TGTGCCATCAGGGGTACAGGGTCCGACTACGAGCAGTACTTC	CAIRGTGSDYEQYF
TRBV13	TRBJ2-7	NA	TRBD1	TGTGCCAGCAGCGCAAAGGGACAGGGAACCTACGAGCAGTACTTC	CASSAKGQGTYEQYF
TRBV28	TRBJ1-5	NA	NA	TGTGCCACCAGACGCTCCGGTCAGCCCCAGCATTTT	CATRRSGQPQHF
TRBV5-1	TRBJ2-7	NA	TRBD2	TGCGCCAGCAGCCCTTTAAGCGGGAGTGGCTACGAGCAGTACTTC	CASSPLSGSGYEQYF
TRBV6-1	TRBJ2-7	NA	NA	TGTGCCAGCAGTGAATTGCATATGGGGCGCGAGCAGTACTTC	CASSELHMGREQYF
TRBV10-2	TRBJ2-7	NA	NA	TGCGCCAGCAGTGAGTCGAGACGGGGCGAGCAGTACTTC	CASSESRRGEQYF
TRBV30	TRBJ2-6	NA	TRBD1	TGTGCCTGGAGGGACAGGGGGCCATCTGGGGCCAACGTCCTGACTTTC	CAWRDRGPSGANVLTF
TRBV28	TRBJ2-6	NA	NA	TGTGCCAGCAGTCCCCCTACGAGAACAGGCTCTGGGGCCAACGTCCTGACTTTC	CASSPPTRTGSGANVLTF
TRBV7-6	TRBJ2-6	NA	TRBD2	TGTGCCAGCAGCTTAACTAGCGGGGGCACTGGGGCCAACGTCCTGACTTTC	CASSLTSGGTGANVLTF
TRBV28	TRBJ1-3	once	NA	TGTGCCAGCAGCCCACCATGGGAGGCTGGAAACACCATATATTTT	CASSPPWEAGNTIYF
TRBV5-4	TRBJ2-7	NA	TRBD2	TGTGCCAGCAGCCCAGACGCGGGGCGGGGACTACGCTCCGAGCAGTACTTC	CASSPDAGRGLRSEQYF
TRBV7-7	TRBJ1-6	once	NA	TGTGCTAGCAGCTTAGCGCGGCAGAATCCTTATAATTCACCCCTCCACTTT	CASSLARQNPYNSPLHF
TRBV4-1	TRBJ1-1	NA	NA	TGCGCCAGCAGCCAAAGAGTTAACACTGAAGCTTTCTTT	CASSQRVNTEAFF
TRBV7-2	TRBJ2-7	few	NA	TGTGCCAGCAGCTTAAGGGGTGGCTACGAGCAGTACTTC	CASSLRGGYEQYF
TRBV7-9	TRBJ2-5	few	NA	TGTGCCAGCAGCACCTCGTTAGAATTTCGGGAGACCCAGTACTTC	CASSTSLEFRETQYF
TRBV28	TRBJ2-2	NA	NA	TGTGCCAGCAGTCCGTCCCTTTTAGGGGAGCTGTTTTTT	CASSPSLLGELFF
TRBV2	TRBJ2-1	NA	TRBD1	TGTGCCTCCCAGGACAGGTACAATGAGCAGTTCTTC	CASQDRYNEQFF
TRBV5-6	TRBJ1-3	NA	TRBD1	TGTGCCAGCAGCTTGTACCAGGGGGCAAACACCATATATTTT	CASSLYQGANTIYF
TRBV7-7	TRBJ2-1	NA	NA	TGTGCTAGCAGCTTGGACATTTATTCCAATGAGCAGTTCTTC	CASSLDIYSNEQFF
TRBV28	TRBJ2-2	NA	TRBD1	TGTGCCAGCGTATCACAGGGGTCCGGGGAGCTGTTTTTT	CASVSQGSGELFF
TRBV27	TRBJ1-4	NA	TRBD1	TGTGCCAGCAGTCCCCTAGGACAGGGGGCTTCTGATAATGAAAAACTGTTTTTT	CASSPLGQGASDNEKLFF
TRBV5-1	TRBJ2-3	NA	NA	TGCGCCAGCAGCTTGGTACCGGTCTCTAGCACAGATACGCAGTATTTT	CASSLVPVSSTDTQYF
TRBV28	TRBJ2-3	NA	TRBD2	TGTGCCAGCAGTTTATGGGGCGGGAGGCCTGACACAGATACGCAGTATTTT	CASSLWGGRPDTDTQYF
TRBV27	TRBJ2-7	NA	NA	TGTGCCAGCAGTCCAACTGCGGGGGAGCAGTACTTC	CASSPTAGEQYF
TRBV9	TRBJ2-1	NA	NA	TGTGCCAGCAGCGTAGCTACGGAGACTAGTAGTCTCAATGAGCAGTTCTTC	CASSVATETSSLNEQFF
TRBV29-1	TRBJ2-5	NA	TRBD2	TGCAGCGTAGGGACTAGCGGGAGCAGAGAGACCCAGTACTTC	CSVGTSGSRETQYF
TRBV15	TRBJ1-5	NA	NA	TGTGCCACCAGCAGAAAGGACACTCAAAGGGGCAATCAGCCCCAGCATTTT	CATSRKDTQRGNQPQHF
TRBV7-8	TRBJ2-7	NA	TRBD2	TGTGCCAGCAGCGTTGGACTAGCGAATAGGCAGTACTTC	CASSVGLANRQYF
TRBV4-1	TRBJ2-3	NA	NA	TGCGCCAGCAGTCAAATTAGAGATACGCAGTATTTT	CASSQIRDTQYF
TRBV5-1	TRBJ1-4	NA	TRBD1	TGCGCCAGCAGACCGGGACAGGGCCTAGAAAAACTGTTTTTT	CASRPGQGLEKLFF
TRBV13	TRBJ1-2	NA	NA	TGTGCCAGCAGCTTAATCAGCGACTATGGCTACACCTTC	CASSLISDYGYTF
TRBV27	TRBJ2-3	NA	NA	TGTGCCAGCAGTTTAGGTAGCGGCACAGATACGCAGTATTTT	CASSLGSGTDTQYF
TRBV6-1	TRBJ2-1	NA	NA	TGTGCCAGCAGAACTAAGCGTGAGCAGTTCTTC	CASRTKREQFF
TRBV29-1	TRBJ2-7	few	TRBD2	TGCAGCGCCGGGACTAGCGGCTACGAGCAGTACTTC	CSAGTSGYEQYF
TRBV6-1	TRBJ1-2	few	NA	TGTGCCAGCACTCAACGGGGTATAGTGTATGGCTACACCTTC	CASTQRGIVYGYTF
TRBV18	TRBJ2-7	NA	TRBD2	TGTGCCAGCTCCCCACTAGCGGGGGGGCAGTCCTACGAGCAGTACTTC	CASSPLAGGQSYEQYF
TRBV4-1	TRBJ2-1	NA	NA	TGCGCCAGCAGCCAAAGGGGCTCCTACAATGAGCAGTTCTTC	CASSQRGSYNEQFF
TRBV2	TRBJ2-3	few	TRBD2	TGTGCCAGCAGTTCCCAGGCTAGCGGGGGCACAGATACGCAGTATTTT	CASSSQASGGTDTQYF
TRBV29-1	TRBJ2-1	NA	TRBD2	TGCAGCGTTGCCAACCCACTAGCGGGGTTGGGGAATGAGCAGTTCTTC	CSVANPLAGLGNEQFF
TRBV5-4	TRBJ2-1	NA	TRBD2	TGTGCCAGCAGCCTCGGGACTAGCGGGAATAATGAGCAGTTCTTC	CASSLGTSGNNEQFF
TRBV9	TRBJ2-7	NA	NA	TGTGCCAGCAGCGTAGGCGGGATTGGAGGCGAGCAGTACTTC	CASSVGGIGGEQYF
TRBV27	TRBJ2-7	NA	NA	TGTGCCAGCAGGCCCCTCGTAGACAGTTCCTACGAGCAGTACTTC	CASRPLVDSSYEQYF
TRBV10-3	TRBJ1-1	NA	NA	TGTGCCATCAGTGTATTATTGTTGACCCGAGGTGGCACTGAAGCTTTCTTT	CAISVLLLTRGGTEAFF
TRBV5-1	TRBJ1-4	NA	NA	TGCGCCAGCAGCCTCACAGGTGCAACTAATGAAAAACTGTTTTTT	CASSLTGATNEKLFF
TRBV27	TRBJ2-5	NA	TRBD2	TGTGCCAGCAAAAGGACTAGCGGGTACCAAGAGACCCAGTACTTC	CASKRTSGYQETQYF